This TCR beta chain is drawn from a study of blood T cell repertoires in COVID-19. Libraries were prepared by immunoSEQ multiplex PCR; TCRdb keeps only in-frame clonotypes and omits some of them. Of approximately 180,000 clones listed, 75% to 90% were seen once; the top ten hold 3.3%. The specimen sequenced was peripheral blood. This sequence was found in a man aged 55 to 70 with acute or convalescent COVID-19.

The CDR3 nucleotides read TGTGCCAGCAGTGACGGCAGGGGCACTGAAGCTTTCTTT. This encodes CASSDGRGTEAFF. This chain links TRBV6-4 with TRBJ1-1, with D maybe TRBD1 (6 bases). Germline V lookup: CDR1 MRHNA, CDR2 SNTAGT. The CDR3 spans 13 residues. Trimming removed 2 bases from V and 4 bases from J, with 8 bases in between.